This TCR beta chain originates from a study of shared clonotypes between healthy human individuals. TCRdb's copy holds only in-frame clones and misses some; the assay was immunoSEQ multiplex PCR. The table records 800,000 to 1,200,000 clones, around three quarters of them present only once. The V gene lost 8 bases and the J gene lost 7 bases, with 21 bases spanning the gap. Germline V gene lookup returns CDR1 SNHLY and CDR2 FYNNEI. The CDR3 consists of 15 residues. The sequencing input was memory CD4+ T cells from PBMCs. Subset indicated: CD45RA-negative fraction. The sequence derives from a man between 18 and 35 years old in good health. Some clones in this sample may be carry-over from other donors' samples. The chain has TRBV2 and TRBJ1-5; D is perhaps TRBD1 (5 bases). The CDR3 region has the DNA TGTGCCAGCGGAAAAACCTTTGGGGGTTGGCAGCCCCAGCATTTT. This gives the protein CASGKTFGGWQPQHF.